The present entry profiles one TCR beta chain with its context. These data come from a study of blood T cell repertoires in COVID-19. As for the study in general: Material from acute and convalescent COVID-19 was sourced from the United States, Italy and Spain. T cells, B-cell-depleted T cells, or PBMCs provided the cDNA or gDNA that served as material.

Original data processing: Nucleated cell counts were estimated from reference gene primer amplification. Data came from immunoSEQ multiplex PCR; TCRdb stores just in-frame clones and leaves some out. That table is the source of V, J and clone size, and D and trimming were worked out from the DNA. The sample records some 130,000 clones, 70% to 85% being singletons. V dropped 6 bases and J dropped 4 bases, with 18 bases sitting between them. Germline V gene data show CDR1 as MNHNY and CDR2 as SVGAGI (reference sequence). The CDR3 has 16 residues. The chain has TRBV6-6 and TRBJ1-4; a weak D match, TRBD1 (5 bases). This TCR was sampled from a man between 60 and 75 years old with acute or convalescent COVID-19. The sequenced sample consisted of peripheral blood. DNA of the CDR3: TGTGCCAGCAGCCTTTTTAGGGGAGGACGTAATGAAAAACTGTTTTTT. This codes for CASSLFRGGRNEKLFF.